These T cell receptor beta chains were read from a single sample in a study of spatial heterogeneity in lung cancer. Via MiXCR, TCRdb re-called the 5' RACE reads, giving one row per CDR3 protein. Among 35,000 to 55,000 distinct CDR3 sequences listed, 6.5% to 8% were seen once. The sample consisted of PBMCs, taken at surgery. Receptors were obtained from a female donor with early-stage non-small cell lung cancer. Each CDR3 is given with its conserved first and last residue. A D gene is named only where the DNA matches it firmly. Clone size, where shown, is once, few, many, or a class for clones that have expanded.

cdr3_nt cdr3_aa v_call d_call j_call clone_size
TGTGCCAGCAGCTCCCAAGCACTAGTTACGAACACCGGGGAGCTGTTTTTT CASSSQALVTNTGELFF TRBV7-2 NA TRBJ2-2 many
TGTGCCAGCAGTATGGACAGACGACAGCCCCAGCATTTT CASSMDRRQPQHF TRBV12-3/TRBV12-4 NA TRBJ1-5 NA
TGCGCCAGCAGCATCGGACTAGCGGGGACATTAGCCAAAAACATTCAGTACTTC CASSIGLAGTLAKNIQYF TRBV5-1 TRBD2 TRBJ2-4 many
TGTGCCAGCAGCCAAGTCGGGGGGGAGCTGTTTTTT CASSQVGGELFF TRBV3-1 NA TRBJ2-2 few
TGTGCCAGCAGCCAACAGACTGCCCAAGAGACCCAGTACTTC CASSQQTAQETQYF TRBV2 NA TRBJ2-5 NA
TGTGCCAGCAGTGAATATTCGGTCGGACAGGGGGCCTTTGAGCAGTACTTC CASSEYSVGQGAFEQYF TRBV25-1 TRBD1 TRBJ2-7 many
TGCGCCAGCAGCCTGCGACCTAGCCTTAACACTGAAGCTTTCTTT CASSLRPSLNTEAFF TRBV4-1 NA TRBJ1-1 few
TGTGCCAGCAGCGCAAGAGTTTCGTACAATGAGCAGTTCTTC CASSARVSYNEQFF TRBV9 NA TRBJ2-1 NA
TGTGCCAGCAGTTTAGCAGGTCGGGAAAAACTGTTTTTT CASSLAGREKLFF TRBV12-3/TRBV12-4 NA TRBJ1-4 NA
TGTGCCAGCTCTCCGGGACCCATTGGGTCAGCCCAGCATTTT CASSPGPIGSAQHF TRBV18 NA TRBJ1-5 NA
TGTGCCACCAGTGATGTAGGGGGACTAGCGACCCGCACAGATACGCAGTATTTT CATSDVGGLATRTDTQYF TRBV24-1 TRBD2 TRBJ2-3 NA
TGTGCCACCAGCAGAAATGGGGACAGGGGAAATTCACCCCTCCACTTT CATSRNGDRGNSPLHF TRBV15 TRBD1 TRBJ1-6 NA
TGTGCCAGCGCACCCGGGACAGACAATGAGCAGTTCTTC CASAPGTDNEQFF TRBV12-3/TRBV12-4 TRBD1 TRBJ2-1 few
TGTGCCAGCAGGGCTCCAGGGGCAACTAATGAAAAACTGTTTTTT CASRAPGATNEKLFF TRBV6-5 NA TRBJ1-4 NA
TGCAGTGCTAGATGGGCCGAGAGACTAGCGGGGGGCCTCTCCTACGAGCAGTACTTC CSARWAERLAGGLSYEQYF TRBV20-1 TRBD2 TRBJ2-7 many
TGTGCCAGCAGTCCCGACCGCAATCAGCCCCAGCATTTT CASSPDRNQPQHF TRBV12-3/TRBV12-4 NA TRBJ1-5 many
TGTGCCAGCAGCCTCCCGCGGACTAGCGGGGAGACCCAGTACTTC CASSLPRTSGETQYF TRBV7-2 TRBD2 TRBJ2-5 NA
TGCAGCGTTGAAAGAGCACAGAACACTGAAGCTTTCTTT CSVERAQNTEAFF TRBV29-1 NA TRBJ1-1 few
TGTGCCAGCAGGGACAGAGCGGGGTCTCAAGAGACCCAGTACTTC CASRDRAGSQETQYF TRBV5-4 NA TRBJ2-5 few
TGTGCCAGCAGTTTAAGGGCCGGGACAGGGGGGAATCAGCCCCAGCATTTT CASSLRAGTGGNQPQHF TRBV27 TRBD1 TRBJ1-5 many
TGCAGCGTTGTAACTCAGGGGGCCCGCACTGAAGCTTTCTTT CSVVTQGARTEAFF TRBV29-1 TRBD1 TRBJ1-1 many
TGCGCCAGCAGCCAAGAGATCTTTAGGGTTGACACTGAAGCTTTCTTT CASSQEIFRVDTEAFF TRBV4-3 NA TRBJ1-1 many
TGTGCCAGCAGTTTGGGAGCGGCGCAGTATTTT CASSLGAAQYF TRBV12-3/TRBV12-4 NA TRBJ2-3 NA
TGTGCCAGCAGCCCTTTGACGAACACTGAAGCTTTCTTT CASSPLTNTEAFF TRBV6-5 NA TRBJ1-1 many
TGTGCCAGCAGCCCGGCTGGCTATGGCTACACCTTC CASSPAGYGYTF TRBV6-2/TRBV6-3 NA TRBJ1-2 few
TGTGCCAGCTCTATCGGGACTAGCGGAGACAATGAGCAGTTCTTC CASSIGTSGDNEQFF TRBV27 TRBD2 TRBJ2-1 few
TGCGCCAGCAGCTTGATAGACACCGGCTATGGCTACACCTTC CASSLIDTGYGYTF TRBV5-1 NA TRBJ1-2 few
TGCAGTGCTAGTTATGCAGGGGCCAACGTCCTGACTTTC CSASYAGANVLTF TRBV20-1 NA TRBJ2-6 many
TGCGCCAGCAGTGTCTCAAACAATGAGCAGTTCTTC CASSVSNNEQFF TRBV10-2 NA TRBJ2-1 few
TGTGCCAGCAGCTTAGTTACTTCGACGGAGGCTTTCTTT CASSLVTSTEAFF TRBV7-9 NA TRBJ1-1 NA
TGCGGTGCCACAGCGGGACTCCAGAACACTGAAGCTTTCTTT CGATAGLQNTEAFF TRBV20-1 NA TRBJ1-1 NA
TGCGCCAGCAGCGTGAGCGGGGGGGCCATTCGGGAGCTGTTTTTT CASSVSGGAIRELFF TRBV4-1 TRBD2 TRBJ2-2 few
TGTGCCAGCAGTTTCATGAGGGAGGTGGATGGCTACACCTTC CASSFMREVDGYTF TRBV12-3/TRBV12-4 NA TRBJ1-2 many
TGTGCCAGCAGTGAGACGGACGGAGACTATGGCTACACCTTC CASSETDGDYGYTF TRBV6-1 NA TRBJ1-2 many
TGTGCCAGCAGCTTAGTGTCGGACAGCTACAATGAGCAGTTCTTC CASSLVSDSYNEQFF TRBV7-2 NA TRBJ2-1 few
TGCGCCAGCAGCTTTGGTAATAGCCGGGAAGAGACCCAGTACTTC CASSFGNSREETQYF TRBV5-1 NA TRBJ2-5 few
TGTGCTAGTGGTTCCCCCTCGGGACTAGCGGGGGCGCCCAATGAGCAGTTCTTC CASGSPSGLAGAPNEQFF TRBV12-5 TRBD2 TRBJ2-1 few
TGTGCCAGCAGCGTAGACGGACAGGGTTACTACGAGCAGTACTTC CASSVDGQGYYEQYF TRBV9 TRBD1 TRBJ2-7 many
TGTGCCAGCAGCCAACTCCGGTCGAGAAAGGCCGGGGAGCTGTTTTTT CASSQLRSRKAGELFF TRBV3-1 NA TRBJ2-2 many
TGTGCCAGTAGTCCTCGGAACACATACACAGATACGCAGTATTTT CASSPRNTYTDTQYF TRBV19 NA TRBJ2-3 many
TGTGCCAGCAGCTTAGATCAGGGCACTGAAGCTTTCTTT CASSLDQGTEAFF TRBV11-2 NA TRBJ1-1 many
TGTGCCAGCAGTACAAGAGCCAGGGACAATGAGCAGTTCTTC CASSTRARDNEQFF TRBV2 NA TRBJ2-1 many
TGCGCCAGCAGCCAGGCCAGGGTACTGCGATACAATGAGCAGTTCTTC CASSQARVLRYNEQFF TRBV4-1 NA TRBJ2-1 many
TGTGCCAGCACTCTGACAGATTATAGCAATCAGCCCCAGCATTTT CASTLTDYSNQPQHF TRBV12-3/TRBV12-4 NA TRBJ1-5 NA
TGTGCCAGCAGCCCTGAGAGCCGGGGAGATGAAAAACTGTTTTTT CASSPESRGDEKLFF TRBV7-9 NA TRBJ1-4 many
TGCGCCAGCAGCTTGGTCCCAGGCGATGAGCAGTTCTTC CASSLVPGDEQFF TRBV5-1 NA TRBJ2-1 NA
TGTGCCAGCAGTCTGCCCCCCGGGGGCGAATACGAGCAGTACTTC CASSLPPGGEYEQYF TRBV12-3/TRBV12-4 NA TRBJ2-7 many
TGTGCCAGTAGTATCAGGACTAGCGCTTCTGGAGATACGCAGTATTTT CASSIRTSASGDTQYF TRBV19 TRBD2 TRBJ2-3 few
TGTGCCAGCACCTTAGGGTTAACTAATGAAAAACTGTTTTTT CASTLGLTNEKLFF TRBV28 NA TRBJ1-4 NA
TGTGCCAGCAGATCCTCTAGTGCGAACATTCAGTACTTC CASRSSSANIQYF TRBV6-5 NA TRBJ2-4 many
TGTGCCATCAGTCCAGATATCTATGGCTACACCTTC CAISPDIYGYTF TRBV10-3 NA TRBJ1-2 NA
TGTGCCAGCAGCCCAGCGGGACTAGCGAGTCTCACAGATACGCAGTATTTT CASSPAGLASLTDTQYF TRBV9 TRBD2 TRBJ2-3 many
TGTGCCAGCAGCCCCGGGGGTAGCGATGAGCAGTTCTTC CASSPGGSDEQFF TRBV11-3 NA TRBJ2-1 many
TGCAGTGCTAGCATGGGGTTGGCTTCACCCCTCCACTTT CSASMGLASPLHF TRBV20-1 NA TRBJ1-6 NA
TGTGCCAGCAGCTTAGTTCGTGGGTCAGAGACCCAGTACTTC CASSLVRGSETQYF TRBV7-2 NA TRBJ2-5 many
TGTGCCAGCAGTGAGGAGCCAGTATCCTACGAGCAGTACTTC CASSEEPVSYEQYF TRBV2 NA TRBJ2-7 many
TGCGCCAGCAGCTTGTATGGGAGCTCTGGAAACACCATATATTTT CASSLYGSSGNTIYF TRBV5-1 NA TRBJ1-3 many
TGTGCCAGCAGTGCTATTCAATCAACTAATGAAAAACTGTTTTTT CASSAIQSTNEKLFF TRBV27 NA TRBJ1-4 few